These 27 T cell receptor beta chains share one sample of origin, sequenced in a study of cytomegalovirus exposure and HLA in healthy donors. Primers: 60 Vbeta forward and 13 Jbeta reverse. The repertoire was sequenced with immunoSEQ multiplex PCR; TCRdb's copy has only in-frame clones and lacks some. The data show roughly 170,000 clones, with less than 80% seen just once and approximately 0.76% held by the top ten. The sequenced sample consisted of PBMCs. The source is a female donor in good health and CMV-seronegative.

This clone has more than one count but fewer than ten. The rearrangement joins TRBV4-2 to TRBJ2-1; D remains ambiguous. Germline loops: CDR1 LGHNA, CDR2 YNFKEQ. V was pared by 0 bases and J by 5 bases, with 11 bases between. The CDR3 contains 15 residues. CDR3 nucleotide sequence: TGTGCCAGCAGCCAAGATAGGTTGACTCACAATGAGCAGTTCTTC. Residues: CASSQDRLTHNEQFF.

Here the CDR3 reads CASSQLVGSGYYEQYF. As DNA, the CDR3 is TGCGCCAGCAGCCAACTCGTGGGTAGCGGCTACTACGAGCAGTACTTC. The chain joins TRBV4-3 to TRBJ2-5, with a possible D match to TRBD2 (6 bases). Matching the DNA end better, TRBJ2-7 makes the J call doubtful. The germline V gene has CDR1 LGHNA and CDR2 YSLEER. The CDR3 covers 16 residues.

This sequence joins TRBV11-1 and TRBJ1-2, with D possibly being TRBD1 (6 bases). The V end was cut by 5 bases, the J end by 4 bases, with 23 bases between. This CDR3 has 17 residues. CDR1 and CDR2 from the germline V gene are SGHAT and FQDESV (reference sequence). The CDR3 loop is CASSTSDTEGHLYGYTF. The CDR3 DNA reads as TGTGCCAGCAGCACCTCGGATACCGAGGGACACCTCTATGGCTACACCTTC. Full variable domain (outside the CDR3, taken from reference TRBV11-1 and TRBJ1-2): EAEVAQSPRYKITEKSQAVAFWCDPISGHATLYWYRQILGQGPELLVQFQDESVVDDSQLPKDRFSAERLKGVDSTLKIQPAELGDSAMYLCASSTSDTEGHLYGYTFGSGTRLTVV.

This chain connects TRBV5-1 to TRBJ1-2; 7 bases fit TRBD1. Germline assignment: CDR1 SGHRS and CDR2 YFSETQ. J was trimmed by 4 bases and V by 0 bases; bases with no gene match: 12. This CDR3 comprises 17 residues. CDR3 nucleotide sequence: TGCGCCAGCAGCTTGGCAGGATCGGACAGGCAAGCCTATGGCTACACCTTC. It encodes CASSLAGSDRQAYGYTF.

This chain connects TRBV7-2 to TRBJ2-7, with 7 positions matching TRBD1. CDR3 size: 15 residues. The ends lost 5 bases at V and 0 bases at J; junction bases unmatched: 7. Germline-derived CDR1 and CDR2 are SGHTA and FQGNSA. Here the CDR3 reads CASSPGTVSSYEQYF. In DNA, the CDR3 is TGTGCCAGCAGCCCCGGGACAGTGAGCTCCTACGAGCAGTACTTC.

The J gene is TRBJ2-5, the V gene TRBV2; 11 bases are shared with TRBD2. This CDR3 has 16 residues. Germline V gene lookup returns CDR1 SNHLY and CDR2 FYNNEI. V shed 6 bases and J 1 base; nucleotides not matched to a gene: 7. This chain's CDR3 is CASRDGTSGTQETQYF. The CDR3 bases are TGTGCCAGCAGAGACGGGACTAGCGGCACCCAAGAGACCCAGTACTTC. The variable domain in full, with the rest retrieved from reference TRBV2 and TRBJ2-5, is EPEVTQTPSHQVTQMGQEVILRCVPISNHLYFYWYRQILGQKVEFLVSFYNNEISEKSEIFDDQFSVERPDGSNFTLKIRSTKLEDSAMYFCASRDGTSGTQETQYFGPGTRLLVL.

The rearrangement joins TRBV28 to TRBJ1-6; D gene uncertain. Trimming left V 6 bases short and J 7 bases short, with 19 bases between. The CDR3 consists of 16 residues. The germline V gene has CDR1 MDHEN and CDR2 SYDVKM. The CDR3 loop reads CASSLRVGVGNSPLHF. CDR3 DNA sequence: TGTGCCAGCAGCCTACGGGTCGGGGTGGGGAATTCACCCCTCCACTTT. The full variable domain, its missing parts supplied by reference TRBV28 and TRBJ1-6, is DVKVTQSSRYLVKRTGEKVFLECVQDMDHENMFWYRQDPGLGLRLIYFSYDVKMKEKGDIPEGYSVSREKKERFSLILESASTNQTSMYLCASSLRVGVGNSPLHFGNGTRLTVT.

The V and J genes are TRBV29-1 and TRBJ1-2; TRBD1 aligns across 10 bases. V shed 7 bases and J 1 base; nucleotides not matched to a gene: 9. Per germline, CDR1 SQVTM and CDR2 ANQGSEA. CDR3 length equals 15 residues. CDR3 nucleotides: TGCAGCGCCTTGCAGGGACAGGGGAATAACTATGGCTACACCTTC. Its protein product is CSALQGQGNNYGYTF.

The table lists this clone with a few counts. Other DNA sequences in the same sample also yield this CDR3. The chain is built from TRBV4-1 and TRBJ2-3; 7 nucleotides agree with TRBD2. Germline CDR1 and CDR2: MGHRA and YSYEKL. The CDR3 is 17 residues long. V dropped 0 bases and J dropped 0; count of bases not matched to a gene: 6. The CDR3 sequence: CASSQDGSGISTDTQYF. CDR3 DNA: TGCGCCAGCAGCCAAGACGGCAGCGGGATAAGCACAGATACGCAGTATTTT.

The chain couples TRBV9 to TRBJ2-3; D is perhaps TRBD2 (6 bases). Trimming took 4 bases from V and 4 from J, leaving 16 bases between them. The CDR3 sequence is 15 residues long. Germline-derived CDR1 and CDR2 are SGDLS and YYNGEE. The CDR3 sequence: CASSNVVGGADTQYF. The DNA for the CDR3 is TGTGCCAGCAGCAACGTCGTGGGGGGAGCAGATACGCAGTATTTT.

The chain employs TRBV29-1 and TRBJ2-2; 7 bases are shared with TRBD2. This CDR3 has 14 amino acids. Looked up from germline, CDR1 is SQVTM and CDR2 is ANQGSEA. The trim removed 2 bases at V and 1 base at J, leaving 1 base unmatched. CDR3 sequence: CSVELAGNTGELFF. CDR3 bases: TGCAGCGTTGAATTAGCGGGGAACACCGGGGAGCTGTTTTTT.

The chain combines TRBV6-1 with TRBJ2-4; D possibly corresponds to TRBD2 (5 bases). Germline assignment: CDR1 MNHNS and CDR2 SASEGT. The CDR3 has 15 amino acids. The V and J ends lost 3 bases and 8 bases respectively, with 17 bases between them. CDR3 DNA sequence: TGTGCCAGCAGTGATGAAACTAGGTTTGCGGACATTCAGTACTTC. Protein sequence: CASSDETRFADIQYF.

The chain links TRBV15 to TRBJ2-6, with no clear D. The CDR3 is 15 residues long. The ends were cut back, 5 bases at V and 0 bases at J, with 8 bases in the middle. The germline gives CDR1 LNHNV, CDR2 YYDKDF (reference sequence). CDR3: CATSEASSGANVLTF. The CDR3 coding sequence is TGTGCCACCAGCGAAGCGAGCTCTGGGGCCAACGTCCTGACTTTC. The complete variable domain, with remaining parts taken from reference TRBV15 and TRBJ2-6, reads DAMVIQNPRYQVTQFGKPVTLSCSQTLNHNVMYWYQQKSSQAPKLLFHYYDKDFNNEADTPDNFQSRRPNTSFCFLDIRSPGLGDTAMYLCATSEASSGANVLTFGAGSRLTVL.

V gene TRBV28 combines with J gene TRBJ2-5, with 9 bases matching TRBD2. The DNA matches TRBJ2-7 better at its end, which makes the J call doubtful. The CDR3 spans 13 residues. CDR1 MDHEN and CDR2 SYDVKM come from the germline V gene. The CDR3 protein is CASSLAGSYEQYF. For the CDR3, the DNA is TGTGCCAGCTCCCTAGCGGGGTCCTACGAGCAGTACTTC.

The rearrangement links TRBV13 to TRBJ2-3; 16 bases are a match to TRBD2. The CDR3 spans 21 residues. J gave up 2 bases and V 4 bases, and 15 bases lay outside the gene matches. Germline V gene sequence: CDR1 PRHDT, CDR2 FYEKMQ (reference sequence). The CDR3 reads CASSSRMPGLAGGRATDTQYF. In nucleotides, the CDR3 is TGTGCCAGCAGCTCCCGTATGCCGGGACTAGCGGGGGGGCGGGCCACAGATACGCAGTATTTT.

V gene TRBV4-3 combines with J gene TRBJ2-7; D is perhaps TRBD1 (6 bases). Deletions cut 0 bases from V and 0 bases from J, with 12 bases between. Germline V gene data show CDR1 as LGHNA and CDR2 as YSLEER. The CDR3 loop spans 16 amino acids. The CDR3 loop is CASSQDLGTLSYEQYF. The DNA of the CDR3 is TGCGCCAGCAGCCAAGATCTTGGGACACTCTCCTACGAGCAGTACTTC.

J is TRBJ2-7 and V is TRBV28; D possibly corresponds to TRBD2 (6 bases). The CDR3 runs 17 residues. The V and J ends lost 10 bases and 8 bases respectively, with 33 bases between them. Germline CDR1 MDHEN, CDR2 SYDVKM. The CDR3 sequence: CATLEGPTRSTIVKQYF. The DNA of the CDR3 is TGTGCCACCCTGGAGGGCCCGACCCGATCTACGATAGTTAAGCAGTACTTC.

The chain recombines TRBV27 with TRBJ2-5; TRBD1 matches at 7 bases. This CDR3 contains 17 residues. With 0 bases clipped from V and 7 bases from J, the junction kept 14 bases outside the gene matches. Germline V gene data show CDR1 as MNHEY and CDR2 as SMNVEV (reference sequence). CDR3 nucleotides: TGTGCCAGCAGTTTATCCAGCCAGGCAGGGGGTAGGGCGACCCAGTACTTC. Encoded protein: CASSLSSQAGGRATQYF.

The V gene is TRBV6-4, the J gene TRBJ2-3, with D unclear. Trimming pared 5 bases from V and 0 bases from J, leaving 9 bases between. The germline V gene has CDR1 MRHNA and CDR2 SNTAGT. This CDR3 is built from 14 residues. The CDR3 here is CASSYVTSTDTQYF. The CDR3 DNA follows: TGTGCCAGCAGTTATGTAACTAGCACAGATACGCAGTATTTT.

The CDR3 bases are TGTGCCTGGAGTGCACCAAAACTAGCGGGAAACTCCTACGAGCAGTACTTC. Encoded protein: CAWSAPKLAGNSYEQYF. The chain employs TRBV30 and TRBJ2-7; 10 bases map to TRBD2. The V gene end was trimmed by 1 base and the J gene end by 0 bases; junction bases not matched to a gene: 9. CDR1 is GTSNPN and CDR2 is SVGIG in the germline V gene (reference sequence). This CDR3 contains 17 residues.

The V call is TRBV21-1, the J call TRBJ2-5; the listed D gene, TRBD2, was not tested against the DNA. TRBV21-1 is described as a pseudogene. This CDR3 has 18 residues. The CDR3 is CASSKEGGRGLLQETQYF. The CDR3 DNA is TGTGCCAGCAGCAAAGAAGGAGGCAGGGGACTACTCCAAGAGACCCAGTACTTC.

This chain connects TRBV11-2 to TRBJ2-7; possibly TRBD2 for D (6 bases). Germline assignment: CDR1 SGHAT and CDR2 FQNNGV. V was cut by 1 base and J by 1 base, with 8 bases left in between. The length of the CDR3 is 14 residues. CDR3 nucleotide sequence: TGTGCCAGCAGCTTAGGGGCGGGGTCCTACGAGCAGTACTTC. Translating it yields CASSLGAGSYEQYF. Filled out from reference TRBV11-2 and TRBJ2-7, the complete variable domain reads EAGVAQSPRYKIIEKRQSVAFWCNPISGHATLYWYQQILGQGPKLLIQFQNNGVVDDSQLPKDRFSAERLKGVDSTLKIQPAKLEDSAVYLCASSLGAGSYEQYFGPGTRLTVT.

The chain recombines TRBV9 with TRBJ2-3, with 13 nucleotides matching TRBD2. V gave up 0 bases and J gave up 2 bases; unmatched junction bases: 6. CDR1 is SGDLS, CDR2 YYNGEE, per germline. CDR3 size: 18 residues. CDR3 in amino acids: CASSVDLTSGRYTDTQYF. In DNA form, the CDR3 reads TGTGCCAGCAGCGTAGATTTGACTAGCGGGAGGTACACAGATACGCAGTATTTT.

The chain uses TRBV11-2 and TRBJ1-6; 9 positions match TRBD1. The CDR3 extends over 17 amino acids. CDR1 is SGHAT and CDR2 is FQNNGV in the germline V gene. Losses at the gene ends were 5 bases for V and 1 base for J; bases not matched to a gene: 6. The CDR3 nucleotides read TGTGCCAGCAGCACGGACAGGGGAGGATCCTATAATTCACCCCTCCACTTT. Its protein is CASSTDRGGSYNSPLHF.

This clone was detected only a few times. The chain uses TRBV9 and TRBJ2-7; weak D call: TRBD1 (5 bases). This CDR3 has 13 amino acids. Trimming pared 1 base from V and 5 bases from J, leaving 10 bases between. Germline assignment: CDR1 SGDLS and CDR2 YYNGEE. CDR3: CASSVWGGDEQYF. The CDR3 region has the DNA TGTGCCAGCAGCGTATGGGGCGGAGACGAGCAGTACTTC. The full variable domain, in which reference TRBV9 and TRBJ2-7 provide the parts outside the CDR3, is DSGVTQTPKHLITATGQRVTLRCSPRSGDLSVYWYQQSLDQGLQFLIQYYNGEERAKGNILERFSAQQFPDLHSELNLSSLELGDSALYFCASSVWGGDEQYFGPGTRLTVT.

The chain carries TRBV7-9 and TRBJ2-7, with a tentative D call TRBD1 (5 bases). The length of the CDR3 is 13 residues. Per the germline V gene, CDR1 is SEHNR and CDR2 is FQNEAQ (reference sequence). Trimming stripped 7 bases from V and 1 base from J, with 11 bases between. CDR3 region: CASNYKGSYEQYF. The CDR3, as DNA: TGTGCCAGCAACTACAAGGGGTCCTACGAGCAGTACTTC.

This clone was picked up a small number of times. The CDR3 DNA reads TGTGCCACCAGCAGAGACGGGGGTATTCGAGGGACCCAGTACTTC. This gives the protein CATSRDGGIRGTQYF. The chain joins TRBV15 to TRBJ2-5; a weak D match, TRBD2 (6 bases). Germline-derived CDR1 and CDR2 are LNHNV and YYDKDF (reference sequence). The CDR3 contains 15 residues. V dropped 0 bases and J dropped 7 bases, with 15 bases sitting between them.